These 2 T cell receptor beta chains were sequenced from one sample in a study of graft-versus-host responses after intestinal transplantation. TCRdb's table, derived via immunoSEQ multiplex PCR, lists solely in-frame clones and lacks some. The sample carries around 120,000 clones, 95% recorded once. For these TCRs, the target antigens are not known. The material sequenced was unstimulated CD8+ T cells sorted from spleen or lymph node cells, taken before intestinal transplant. These receptors all come from a human donor who received an intestinal transplant.

This sequence joins TRBV9 and TRBJ2-1; no reliable D call. V was trimmed by 3 bases and J by 7 bases, leaving 11 bases between them. This CDR3 contains 13 residues. The germline CDR1 and CDR2 sequences are SGDLS and YYNGEE. CDR3 in amino acids: CASSAGVWNEQFF. The CDR3 DNA sequence: TGTGCCAGCAGCGCCGGAGTTTGGAATGAGCAGTTCTTC.

In nucleotides, the CDR3 is TGTGCCAGCAGCCCCCTATGGGGGTCCCCGACAGATACGCAGTATTTT. Translating it yields CASSPLWGSPTDTQYF. The rearrangement joins TRBV4-2 to TRBJ2-3; D is perhaps TRBD1 or TRBD2 (5 bases each). The CDR3 length is 16 residues. V lost 4 bases and J lost 3, with 17 bases in between. Germline V gene lookup returns CDR1 LGHNA and CDR2 YNFKEQ.